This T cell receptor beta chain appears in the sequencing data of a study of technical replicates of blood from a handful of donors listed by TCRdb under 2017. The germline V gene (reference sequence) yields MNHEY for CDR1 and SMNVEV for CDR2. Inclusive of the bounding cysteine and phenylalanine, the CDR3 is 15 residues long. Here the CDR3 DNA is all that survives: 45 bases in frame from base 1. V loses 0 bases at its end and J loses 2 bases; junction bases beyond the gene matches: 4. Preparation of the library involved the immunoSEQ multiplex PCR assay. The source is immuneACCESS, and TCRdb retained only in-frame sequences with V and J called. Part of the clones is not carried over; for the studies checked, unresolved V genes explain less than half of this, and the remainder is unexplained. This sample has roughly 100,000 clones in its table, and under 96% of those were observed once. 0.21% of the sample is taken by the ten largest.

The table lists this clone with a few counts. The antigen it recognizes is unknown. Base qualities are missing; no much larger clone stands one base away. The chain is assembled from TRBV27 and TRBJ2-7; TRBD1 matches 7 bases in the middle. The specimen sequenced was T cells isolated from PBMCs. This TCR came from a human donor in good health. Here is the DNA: TGTGCCAGCAGTTTATCGTCGGGACAGCCCTACGAGCAGTACTTC. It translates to CASSLSSGQPYEQYF.